This T cell receptor beta chain was recorded in a study of somatic mutations in cytotoxic T cells in rheumatoid arthritis. This clone was counted a single time. Per germline, CDR1 SGHVS and CDR2 FNYEAQ. The CDR3 has 15 residues. V gave up 6 bases and J gave up 4 bases; unmatched junction bases: 5. Sequencing used immunoSEQ multiplex PCR; TCRdb keeps in-frame clones, though not all of them. The table includes more than 15,000 clones, 70% to 85% detected once. The chain recombines TRBV7-6 with TRBJ2-3, with TRBD2 matching over 12 bases. This receptor was taken from a man in his sixties in good health. Sequencing was done on a sample of CD8+ T cells sorted from blood. The CDR3 protein is CASRELAGGADTQYF. The CDR3, as DNA: TGTGCCAGCAGGGAACTAGCGGGGGGTGCAGATACGCAGTATTTT.